One and the same sample provided the 25 T cell receptor beta chains below, sequenced in a study of T cell repertoires in cytomegalovirus infection. Antigen specificity for these receptors is unknown. From the reads, TCRdb called clonotypes with MiXCR, one entry per CDR3 protein. The table records tens of thousands of distinct CDR3 sequences, about 20% of them present only once. Sequencing was done on a sample of PBMCs, sequenced either directly or after in vitro stimulation (not recorded which). These receptors came from a human donor in good health (CMV status not recorded). Some clones in this sample may be carry-over from other donors' samples.

This clonotype was seen only a few times. V and J are TRBV10-3 and TRBJ2-1; the D is unclear. Germline V gives CDR1 ENHRY, CDR2 SYGVKD. V dropped 2 bases and J dropped 0 bases, with 8 bases sitting between them. This CDR3 has 15 amino acids. The CDR3 nucleotides are TGTGCCATCAGTGAGGGGTCGAGCTCCTACAATGAGCAGTTCTTC. As protein: CAISEGSSSYNEQFF.

In this sample, this clonotype turned up a few times. The chain couples TRBV12-3 or TRBV12-4 to TRBJ2-5; TRBD2 might be the D (5 bases). The V gene lost 2 bases and the J gene lost 1 base, with 8 bases spanning the gap. The CDR3 length is 14 residues. The CDR3 bases are TGTGCCAGCAGTTTATCAGCGGCCCAAGAGACCCAGTACTTC. This translates into CASSLSAAQETQYF.

V usage is TRBV7-9 and J usage is TRBJ2-7; maybe TRBD2 (5 bases). Deletions cut 5 bases from V and 9 bases from J, with 26 bases between. This CDR3 has 16 amino acids. Germline CDR1 is SEHNR and CDR2 is FQNEAQ (reference sequence). The CDR3 nucleotides read TGTGCCAGCAGCGACTCACGTTCTAGCCGCTTTTCGAGGCAGTACTTC. Translation gives CASSDSRSSRFSRQYF.

A few counts support this clonotype. The chain joins TRBV19 to TRBJ1-5; 10 positions match TRBD1. This CDR3 is 14 amino acids long. Germline assignment: CDR1 LNHDA and CDR2 SQIVND (reference sequence). V shed 6 bases, J shed 6 bases, and the junction held 5 bases outside the gene matches. The DNA for the CDR3 is TGTGCCAGTAGACGTGACAGGGGGCGTCAGCCCCAGCATTTT. Its translation is CASRRDRGRQPQHF.

The count of this clonotype is one. The chain has TRBV7-2 and TRBJ2-2, with D perhaps matching TRBD1 (5 bases). The V end was cut by 3 bases, the J end by 6 bases, with 8 bases between. Germline V gene data show CDR1 as SGHTA and CDR2 as FQGNSA. The CDR3 contains 13 residues. The CDR3 protein is CASSFSGSGELFF. The DNA of the CDR3 is TGTGCCAGCAGCTTCTCAGGGTCCGGGGAGCTGTTTTTT. Together with reference TRBV7-2 and TRBJ2-2, the CDR3 gives the full variable domain: GAGVSQSPSNKVTEKGKDVELRCDPISGHTALYWYRQSLGQGLEFLIYFQGNSAPDKSGLPSDRFSAERTGGSVSTLTIQRTQQEDSAVYLCASSFSGSGELFFGEGSRLTVL.

Details on this clonotype: It may be a read error: a sequence one base away is much more abundant. This chain connects TRBV7-2 to TRBJ2-2, with D possibly being TRBD1 or TRBD2 (5 bases each). Germline V gives CDR1 SGHTA, CDR2 FQGNSA. This CDR3 has 13 residues. CDR3 amino acids: CANSLRQRPELFF. In DNA form, the CDR3 reads TGTGCCAACAGCCTTCGACAGCGGCCCGAGCTGTTTTTT.

This clonotype came up many times. This chain joins TRBV7-6 and TRBJ1-3; D uncertain. The CDR3 runs 15 residues. Germline loops: CDR1 SGHVS, CDR2 FNYEAQ. Deletions cut 4 bases from V and 3 bases from J, with 13 bases between. This CDR3 is CASSSMGTFGNTIYF. The CDR3 region has the DNA TGTGCCAGCAGCTCTATGGGAACCTTTGGAAACACCATATATTTT.

V and J are TRBV4-2 and TRBJ2-1, with 7 bases that match TRBD2. The germline CDR1 and CDR2 sequences are LGHNA and YNFKEQ. V was pared by 6 bases and J by 10 bases, with 18 bases of the junction left unmatched. This CDR3 region has 16 residues. The DNA of the CDR3 is TGTGCCAGCAGTCTAGGAGGAAGCGGGGCCCGGGAAGAGCAGTTCTTC. It specifies CASSLGGSGAREEQFF.

This clonotype was seen repeatedly, ten times or more. J is TRBJ2-2 and V is TRBV7-8, with 10 nucleotides matching TRBD1. The V segment lost 2 bases and the J segment 3 bases; nucleotides outside the gene matches: 3. Germline lookup yields CDR1 SGHVS and CDR2 FQNEAQ. The CDR3 sequence is 16 residues long. The CDR3 is CASSLRQGAYTGELFF. The CDR3 region has the DNA TGTGCCAGCAGCTTACGACAGGGGGCGTACACCGGGGAGCTGTTTTTT.

This sequence joins TRBV4-1 and TRBJ2-1; D possibly corresponds to TRBD2 (5 bases). CDR1 is MGHRA, CDR2 YSYEKL, per germline. The V end was cut by 0 bases, the J end by 1 base, with 7 bases between. CDR3 length: 15 residues. The CDR3 here is CASSQDSGSYNEQFF. CDR3 bases: TGCGCCAGCAGCCAAGATTCGGGATCCTACAATGAGCAGTTCTTC.

This clonotype was seen repeatedly, ten times or more. The genes are TRBV12-3 or TRBV12-4 and TRBJ1-5, with 7 bases aligning to TRBD1. The CDR3 extends over 14 amino acids. Trimming removed 2 bases from V and 5 bases from J; junction bases left unmatched: 3. DNA for the CDR3: TGTGCCAGCAGTTTATGGGACAGCTATCAGCCCCAGCATTTT. It yields the protein CASSLWDSYQPQHF.

This clonotype was picked up many times. The V call is TRBV6-1, the J call TRBJ1-3; no reliable D call. Trimming stripped 5 bases from V and 2 bases from J, with 19 bases between. CDR3 length: 17 amino acids. In germline, CDR1 is MNHNS, CDR2 SASEGT. In nucleotides, the CDR3 is TGTGCCAGCAGTTCCCACGGTCCGGGAGACGCTGGAAACACCATATATTTT. Translating it yields CASSSHGPGDAGNTIYF.

This clonotype showed up many times. The chain employs TRBV12-3 or TRBV12-4 and TRBJ1-1; 7 bases fit TRBD1. The length of the CDR3 is 13 residues. Trimming cost V 6 bases and J 3 bases; bases outside gene matches: 4. CDR3 loop: CASSQDRYTEAFF. The CDR3 region has the DNA TGTGCCAGCAGCCAGGACAGGTACACTGAAGCTTTCTTT.

This clonotype was detected a few times. The chain joins TRBV7-9 to TRBJ2-7; TRBD1 might be the D (6 bases). Germline CDR1 and CDR2: SEHNR and FQNEAQ (reference sequence). Trimming removed 5 bases from V and 7 bases from J, with 12 bases in between. The CDR3 is made up of 12 amino acids. This CDR3 reads CASSLRDTEQYF. The CDR3 bases are TGTGCCAGCAGCCTCCGGGACACGGAGCAGTACTTC. The variable domain in full, completed from reference TRBV7-9 and TRBJ2-7, reads DTGVSQNPRHKITKRGQNVTFRCDPISEHNRLYWYRQTLGQGPEFLTYFQNEAQLEKSRLLSDRFSAERPKGSFSTLEIQRTEQGDSAMYLCASSLRDTEQYFGPGTRLTVT.

This clonotype was counted many times. The chain uses TRBV7-2 and TRBJ2-1; D unclear. The CDR3 runs 15 residues. The V gene lost 3 bases and the J gene lost 2 bases, with 11 bases spanning the gap. From germline, CDR1 is SGHTA and CDR2 FQGNSA. The CDR3 loop is CASSLFPMAYNEQFF. The DNA of the CDR3 is TGTGCCAGCAGCTTGTTCCCCATGGCCTACAATGAGCAGTTCTTC.

This clonotype was counted ten times or more. The chain uses TRBV7-2 and TRBJ2-5, with a weak D call TRBD2 (5 bases). Germline-derived CDR1 and CDR2 are SGHTA and FQGNSA. Trimming removed 6 bases at V and 5 bases at J, with 10 bases between. The CDR3 contains 12 residues. The CDR3 region has the DNA TGTGCCAGCAGTGGACTTTCGGAGACCCAGTACTTC. Translating it yields CASSGLSETQYF.

This clonotype was recorded a few times. The V and J genes are TRBV9 and TRBJ2-1; D uncertain. The CDR3 loop spans 12 amino acids. Germline V gene data show CDR1 as SGDLS and CDR2 as YYNGEE. Trimming shortened V by 5 bases and J by 9 bases, and 12 bases separated the two germline ends. In nucleotides, the CDR3 is TGTGCCAGCAGGGCTAGGTGGGGTGAGCAGTTCTTC. Its protein is CASRARWGEQFF.

The chain is built from TRBV28 and TRBJ2-7; TRBD1 agrees at 8 bases. CDR3 length: 15 residues. Germline loops: CDR1 MDHEN, CDR2 SYDVKM. V shed 6 bases and J 3 bases; nucleotides not matched to a gene: 10. The CDR3 DNA reads TGTGCCAGCAGCCCCGACAGGGGCCTACTCTACGAGCAGTACTTC. Its translation: CASSPDRGLLYEQYF.

This clonotype was detected many times. The rearrangement links TRBV7-2 to TRBJ2-7; a weak D match, TRBD1 (5 bases). The germline V gene has CDR1 SGHTA and CDR2 FQGNSA. This CDR3 has 14 amino acids. Between the trimmed V and J ends, which lost 5 bases and 1 base, there was a span of 12 bases. CDR3 sequence: CASSLRSGSYEQYF. As DNA, the CDR3 is TGTGCCAGCAGCCTCCGGTCAGGGTCCTACGAGCAGTACTTC.

The chain couples TRBV7-6 to TRBJ1-1; no reliable D call. CDR1 is SGHVS, CDR2 FNYEAQ, per germline. CDR3 length: 15 residues. With 0 bases removed from V and 1 base from J, the gap between germline ends came to 9 bases. The DNA of the CDR3 is TGTGCCAGCAGCTTAGCTTACGGGGAGAACACTGAAGCTTTCTTT. It is translated as CASSLAYGENTEAFF.

This clonotype was observed a single time. The genes are TRBV18 and TRBJ2-7; D perhaps matches TRBD2 (5 bases). V lost 6 bases and J lost 0, with 12 bases in between. The germline V gene has CDR1 KGHSH and CDR2 LQKENI. The CDR3 consists of 14 residues. As DNA, the CDR3 is TGTGCCAGCTCTGAGGGAATTCGCTCCTACGAGCAGTACTTC. This sequence encodes CASSEGIRSYEQYF.

This clonotype was detected ten times or more. The chain links TRBV10-3 to TRBJ1-1; TRBD1 aligns across 8 bases. Germline assignment: CDR1 ENHRY and CDR2 SYGVKD. CDR3 length: 14 residues. V shed 3 bases and J 1 base; nucleotides not matched to a gene: 1. CDR3 amino acids: CAISEGQGNTEAFF. As DNA, the CDR3 is TGTGCCATCAGTGAAGGACAGGGGAACACTGAAGCTTTCTTT.

The chain recombines TRBV11-3 with TRBJ1-2; D ambiguous. CDR3 size: 10 residues. Per the germline V gene, CDR1 is SGHNT and CDR2 is YENEEA. V gave up 11 bases and J gave up 6 bases, with 10 bases separating them. CDR3: CASTPNGYTF. In DNA, the CDR3 is TGTGCCTCTACGCCCAATGGCTACACCTTC. Looking up the rest from reference TRBV11-3 and TRBJ1-2 gives the full variable domain: EAGVVQSPRYKIIEKKQPVAFWCNPISGHNTLYWYLQNLGQGPELLIRYENEEAVDDSQLPKDRFSAERLKGVDSTLKIQPAELGDSAVYLCASTPNGYTFGSGTRLTVV.

This clonotype came up many times. The genes are TRBV7-8 and TRBJ2-5; unclear D gene. Germline V gene lookup returns CDR1 SGHVS and CDR2 FQNEAQ. The CDR3 is 14 residues long. V was clipped by 7 bases and J by 2 bases, with 14 bases between them. The DNA for the CDR3 is TGTGCCAGCACCCGAAGAAACTCACAAGAGACCCAGTACTTC. This gives the protein CASTRRNSQETQYF.

Only a few counts were recorded for this clonotype. This chain links TRBV28 with TRBJ1-2; maybe TRBD1 (6 bases). There are 13 residues in the CDR3. Germline-derived CDR1 and CDR2 are MDHEN and SYDVKM. Trimming cost V 4 bases and J 4 bases, with 10 bases left between them. The CDR3 bases are TGTGCCAGCAGTTCTAGGGGGGCCTATGGCTACACCTTC. Residues: CASSSRGAYGYTF.